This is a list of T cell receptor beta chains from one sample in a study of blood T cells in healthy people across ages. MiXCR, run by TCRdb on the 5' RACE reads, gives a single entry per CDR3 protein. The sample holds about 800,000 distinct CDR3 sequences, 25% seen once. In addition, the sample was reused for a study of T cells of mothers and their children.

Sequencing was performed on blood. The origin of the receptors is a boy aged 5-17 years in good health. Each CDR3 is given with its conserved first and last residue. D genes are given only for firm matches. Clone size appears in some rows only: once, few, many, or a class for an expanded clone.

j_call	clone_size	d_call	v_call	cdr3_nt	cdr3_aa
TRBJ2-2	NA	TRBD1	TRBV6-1	TGTGCCAGCACGGGGACAGGGTTCTATTTCGGGACCGGGGAGCTGTTTTTT	CASTGTGFYFGTGELFF
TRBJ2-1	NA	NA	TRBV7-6	TGTGCCAGCAGCTTCCAGGTTCTTCTTGTCAATGAGCAGTTCTTC	CASSFQVLLVNEQFF
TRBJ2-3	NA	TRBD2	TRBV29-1	TGCAGCGTTGAAGGTCGTGCAGCGGGACTGACAGATACGCAGTATTTT	CSVEGRAAGLTDTQYF
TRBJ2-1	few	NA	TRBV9	TGTGCCAGCAGCGTAGGTCGGATCTCCTACAATGAGCAGTTCTTC	CASSVGRISYNEQFF
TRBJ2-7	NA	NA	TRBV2	TGTGCCAGCAGTCCCCGTTTAGCCCGGGACCGCACCTACGAGCAGTACTTC	CASSPRLARDRTYEQYF
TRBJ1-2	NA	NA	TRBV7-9	TGTGCCAGCAGCTCAAGCCTTCAGGGGCACTATGGCTACACCTTC	CASSSSLQGHYGYTF
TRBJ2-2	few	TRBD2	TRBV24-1	TGTGCCACCGTAGCGGGGCACACCGGGGAGCTGTTTTTT	CATVAGHTGELFF
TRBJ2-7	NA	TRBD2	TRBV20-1	TGCAGTGCTAAAATTAGCGGGAGTAGGGGTTACGAGCAGTACTTC	CSAKISGSRGYEQYF
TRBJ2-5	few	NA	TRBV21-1	TGTGCCAGCAGCCCCCGAAGGTCCCAGTACTTC	CASSPRRSQYF
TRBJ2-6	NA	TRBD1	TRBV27	TGTGCCAGCAGTAGAATCCAGGGGGCCTTCTCTGGGGCCAACGTCCTGACTTTC	CASSRIQGAFSGANVLTF
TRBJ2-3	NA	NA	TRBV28	TGTGCCAGCAGTACAAACCGGGGGGCCGGGTCTGCAGATACGCAGTATTTT	CASSTNRGAGSADTQYF
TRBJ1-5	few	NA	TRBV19	TGTGCCAGTTTGGGGTTCGGGCAGCCCCAGCATTTT	CASLGFGQPQHF
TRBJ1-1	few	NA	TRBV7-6	TGTGCCAGCAGCTTAGCGGCAGATAAGCCCTCCACTGAAGCTTTCTTT	CASSLAADKPSTEAFF
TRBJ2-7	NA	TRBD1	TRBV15	TGTGCCACCAGCAGAGATGGGACAGGGGTGGCCGAGCAGTACTTC	CATSRDGTGVAEQYF
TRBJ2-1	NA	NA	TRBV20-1	TGCAGTGCTAGAGATCAAGCCGGCCCATCCTACAATGAGCAGTTCTTC	CSARDQAGPSYNEQFF
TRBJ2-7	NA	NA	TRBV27	TGTGCCAGCAGTGAACGGGACGGCCATCTCTACGAGCAGTACTTC	CASSERDGHLYEQYF
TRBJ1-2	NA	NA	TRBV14	TGTGCCAGCAGCCAAGATATCGCCGGTGCTATGGGCTACACCTTC	CASSQDIAGAMGYTF
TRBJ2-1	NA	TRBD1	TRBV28	TGTGCCAGCACCCTGGGAGGGACAGGGGGCTTCGGGGAGCAGTTCTTC	CASTLGGTGGFGEQFF
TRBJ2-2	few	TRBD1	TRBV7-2	TGTGCCAGCAGCTTAGGGTTTAGACAGACAGGGGTTTACGGGGAGCTGTTTTTT	CASSLGFRQTGVYGELFF
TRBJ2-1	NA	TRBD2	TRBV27	TGTGCCAGCAGTTTTCACGGGGGGGGGCTCGGATATGTGTTGGGGCAGTTCTTC	CASSFHGGGLGYVLGQFF
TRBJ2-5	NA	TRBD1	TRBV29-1	TGCAGCGCAGCACAAGGGACAGGGGGGGAGACCCAGTACTTC	CSAAQGTGGETQYF
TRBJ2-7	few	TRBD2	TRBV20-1	TGCAGTGCTAGAATAGCGGGGGGTCCCGAAGAGCAGTACTTC	CSARIAGGPEEQYF
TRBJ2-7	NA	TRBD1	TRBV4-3	TGCGCCAGCAGCCTGGACAGGGGCGGCTACGAGCAGTACTTC	CASSLDRGGYEQYF
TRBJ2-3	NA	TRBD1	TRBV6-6	TGTGCCAGCACCGAGGGGGCAAGCACAGATACGCAGTATTTT	CASTEGASTDTQYF
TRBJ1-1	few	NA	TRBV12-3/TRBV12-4	TGTGCCAGCAGGGAGAGCGGACAGATGAACACTGAAGCTTTCTTT	CASRESGQMNTEAFF
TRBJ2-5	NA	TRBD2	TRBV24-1	TGTGCCACCAGTGATTGGCTAGCGGGAGATAAAGAGACCCAGTACTTC	CATSDWLAGDKETQYF
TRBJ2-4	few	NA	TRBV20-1	TGCAGTGCCCGTCCGGTAGCCAAAAACATTCAGTACTTC	CSARPVAKNIQYF
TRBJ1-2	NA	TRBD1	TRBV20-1	TGCAGTGCTAGAGGCGACAGGGCCTATGGCTACACCTTC	CSARGDRAYGYTF
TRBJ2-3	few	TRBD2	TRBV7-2	TGTGCCAGCAGCTTTAGAGTAGCGGGGAATTTT	CASSFRVAGNF
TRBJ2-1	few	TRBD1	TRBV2	TGTGCCAGCAACAGGGGTTTGGGGTACAATGAGCAGTTCTTC	CASNRGLGYNEQFF
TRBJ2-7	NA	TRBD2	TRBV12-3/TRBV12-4	TGTGCCAGCGGACTAGCGGGGGGAGACGAGCAGTACTTC	CASGLAGGDEQYF
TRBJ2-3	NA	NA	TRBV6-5	TGTGCCAGCAGTTACAGTGGTACGCAGTATTTT	CASSYSGTQYF
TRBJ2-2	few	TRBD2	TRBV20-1	TGCAGTGCTAGAGCTCTAGCGGGAGTTGGGGAGCTGTTTTTT	CSARALAGVGELFF
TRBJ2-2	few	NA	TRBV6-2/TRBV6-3	TGTGCCAGCGTTGGCGGGACATATTCGACCGGGGAGCTGTTTTTT	CASVGGTYSTGELFF
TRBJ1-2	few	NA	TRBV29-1	TGCAGCGTTTTCAACGGGGTGTCGGATGGCTACACCTTC	CSVFNGVSDGYTF
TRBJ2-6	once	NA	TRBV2	TGTGCCAGCAATCCTGGACCCTCTGGGGCCAACGTCCTGACTTTC	CASNPGPSGANVLTF
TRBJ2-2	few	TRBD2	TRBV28	TGTGCCAGCAGTTCGCGACTAGCGGGGGGCCAATCGTTGTTTTTT	CASSSRLAGGQSLFF
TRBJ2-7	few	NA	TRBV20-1	TGCAGTGCTAAGGATATGGGTTACGAGCAGTACTTC	CSAKDMGYEQYF
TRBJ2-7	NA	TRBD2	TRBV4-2	TGTGCCAGCAGCCAAGAGCTCCTAGCGGGGGCCTACGAGCAGTACTTC	CASSQELLAGAYEQYF
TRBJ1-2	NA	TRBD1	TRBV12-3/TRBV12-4	TGTGCCAGCAGGCTTACAGGGGGCGTCTATGGCTACACCTTC	CASRLTGGVYGYTF
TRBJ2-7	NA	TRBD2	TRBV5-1	TGCGCCAGCAGCTTGGAGGTAGCGGGGCCTTTCGCGCAGTACTTC	CASSLEVAGPFAQYF
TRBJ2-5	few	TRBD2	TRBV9	TGTGCCAGCAGCTCGAGCGGGAGGGCCGTTGAGACCCAGTACTTC	CASSSSGRAVETQYF
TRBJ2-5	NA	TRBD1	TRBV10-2	TGCGCCAGCTCACTAGCCGGGACAGGAACTACGGAGACCCAGTACTTC	CASSLAGTGTTETQYF
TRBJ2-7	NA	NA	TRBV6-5	TGTGCCAGCAGCCGAGTTGGAGGGGCCCACGAGCAGTACTTC	CASSRVGGAHEQYF
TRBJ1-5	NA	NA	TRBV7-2	TGTGCCAGCAGCCCCTCAGGGTGGAATCAGCCCCAGCATTTT	CASSPSGWNQPQHF
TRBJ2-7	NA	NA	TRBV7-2	TGTACCAGCAGCTTAGCTCCCCACGAGCAGTACTTC	CTSSLAPHEQYF
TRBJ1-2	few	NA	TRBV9	TGTGCCAGCAGCGCGTCCCCGCTTCGTGCAGGGAGGCAGGGCTACACCTTC	CASSASPLRAGRQGYTF